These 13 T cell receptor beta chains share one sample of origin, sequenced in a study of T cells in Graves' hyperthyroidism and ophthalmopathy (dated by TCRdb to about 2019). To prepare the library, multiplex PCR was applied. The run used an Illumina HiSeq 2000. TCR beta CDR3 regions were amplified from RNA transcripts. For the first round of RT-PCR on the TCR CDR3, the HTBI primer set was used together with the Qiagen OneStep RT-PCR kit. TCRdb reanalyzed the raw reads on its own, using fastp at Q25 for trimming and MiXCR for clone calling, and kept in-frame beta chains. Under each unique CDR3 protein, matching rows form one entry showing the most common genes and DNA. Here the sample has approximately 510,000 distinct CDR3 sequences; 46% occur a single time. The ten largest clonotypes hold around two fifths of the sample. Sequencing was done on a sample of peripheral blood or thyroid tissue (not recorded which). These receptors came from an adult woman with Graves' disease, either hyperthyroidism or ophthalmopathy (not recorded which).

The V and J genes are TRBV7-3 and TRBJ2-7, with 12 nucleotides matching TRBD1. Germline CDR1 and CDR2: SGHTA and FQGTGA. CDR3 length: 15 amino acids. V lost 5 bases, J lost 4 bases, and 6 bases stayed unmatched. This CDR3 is CASSLGGQGAYEQYF. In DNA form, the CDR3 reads TGTGCCAGCAGCCTAGGGGGACAGGGGGCATACGAGCAGTACTTC.

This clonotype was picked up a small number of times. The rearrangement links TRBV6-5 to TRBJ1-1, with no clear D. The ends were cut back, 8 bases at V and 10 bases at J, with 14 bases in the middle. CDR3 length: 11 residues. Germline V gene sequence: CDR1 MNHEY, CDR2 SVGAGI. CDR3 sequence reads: CASGPNPRAFF. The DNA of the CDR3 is TGTGCCAGCGGTCCGAATCCCAGAGCTTTCTTT.

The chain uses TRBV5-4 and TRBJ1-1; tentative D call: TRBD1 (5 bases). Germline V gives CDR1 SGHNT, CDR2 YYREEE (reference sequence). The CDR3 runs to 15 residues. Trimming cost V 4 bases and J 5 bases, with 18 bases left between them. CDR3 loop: CASSAPRGTETEAFF. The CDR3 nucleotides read TGTGCCAGCAGCGCCCCCCGGGGGACGGAGACTGAAGCTTTCTTT. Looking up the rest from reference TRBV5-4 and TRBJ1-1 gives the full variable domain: ETGVTQSPTHLIKTRGQQVTLRCSSQSGHNTVSWYQQALGQGPQFIFQYYREEENGRGNFPPRFSGLQFPNYSSELNVNALELDDSALYLCASSAPRGTETEAFFGQGTRLTVV.

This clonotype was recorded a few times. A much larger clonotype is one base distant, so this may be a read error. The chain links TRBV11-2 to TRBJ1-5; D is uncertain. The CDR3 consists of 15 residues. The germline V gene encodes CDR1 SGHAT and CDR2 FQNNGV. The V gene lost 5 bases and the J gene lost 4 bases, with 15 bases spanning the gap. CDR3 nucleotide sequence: TGTGCCAGCAGCCAGACGCTCATGAATAATCAGCCCCAGCATTTT. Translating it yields CASSQTLMNNQPQHF.

CDR3 sequence (DNA): TGTGCCAGTAGTATCAGGGAGAGCAATCAGCCCCAGCATTTT. Translating gives CASSIRESNQPQHF. The V gene is TRBV2, the J gene TRBJ1-5, with D possibly being TRBD1 (5 bases). Germline-derived CDR1 and CDR2 are SNHLY and FYNNEI. The CDR3 has 14 amino acids. V lost 9 bases and J lost 1, with 13 bases in between.

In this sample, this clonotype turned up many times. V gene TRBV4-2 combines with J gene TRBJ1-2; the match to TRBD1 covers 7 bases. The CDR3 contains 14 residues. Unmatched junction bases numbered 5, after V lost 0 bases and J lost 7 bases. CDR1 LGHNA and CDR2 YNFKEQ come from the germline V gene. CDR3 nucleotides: TGTGCCAGCAGCCAAGAAACAGGGGTTTCTGGCTACACCTTC. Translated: CASSQETGVSGYTF.

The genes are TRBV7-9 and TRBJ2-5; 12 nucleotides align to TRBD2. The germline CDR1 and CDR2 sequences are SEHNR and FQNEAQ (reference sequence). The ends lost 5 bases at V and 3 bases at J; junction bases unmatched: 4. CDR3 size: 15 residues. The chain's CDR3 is CASSTWTSGEETQYF. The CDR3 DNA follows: TGTGCCAGCAGCACTTGGACTAGCGGGGAAGAGACCCAGTACTTC.

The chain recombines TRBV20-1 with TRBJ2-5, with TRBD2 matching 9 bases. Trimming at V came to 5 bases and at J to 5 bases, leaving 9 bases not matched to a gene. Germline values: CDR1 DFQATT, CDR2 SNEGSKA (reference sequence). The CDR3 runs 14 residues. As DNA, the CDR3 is TGCAGTGCTCCACGACAGCGGGGGGTGGAGACCCAGTACTTC. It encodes CSAPRQRGVETQYF.

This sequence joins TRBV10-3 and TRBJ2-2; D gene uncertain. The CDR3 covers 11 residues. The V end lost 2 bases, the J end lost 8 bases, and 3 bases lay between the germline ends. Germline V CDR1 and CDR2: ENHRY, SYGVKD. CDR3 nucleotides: TGTGCCATCAGTGAGCTTGGGGAGCTGTTTTTT. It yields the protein CAISELGELFF.

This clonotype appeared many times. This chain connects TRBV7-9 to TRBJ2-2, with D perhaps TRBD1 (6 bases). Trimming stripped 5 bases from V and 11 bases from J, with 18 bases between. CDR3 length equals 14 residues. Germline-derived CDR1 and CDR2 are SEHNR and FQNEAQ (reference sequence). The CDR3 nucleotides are TGTGCCAGCAGCCACCGGACAGAACATCGCGAGCTGTTTTTT. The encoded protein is CASSHRTEHRELFF.

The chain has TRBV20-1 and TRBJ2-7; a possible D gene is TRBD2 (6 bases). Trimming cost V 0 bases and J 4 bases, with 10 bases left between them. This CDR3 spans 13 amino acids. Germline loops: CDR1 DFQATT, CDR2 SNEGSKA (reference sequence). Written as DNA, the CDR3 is TGCAGTGCTAGAGAGGGGACTCTTTACGAGCAGTACTTC. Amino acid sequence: CSAREGTLYEQYF.

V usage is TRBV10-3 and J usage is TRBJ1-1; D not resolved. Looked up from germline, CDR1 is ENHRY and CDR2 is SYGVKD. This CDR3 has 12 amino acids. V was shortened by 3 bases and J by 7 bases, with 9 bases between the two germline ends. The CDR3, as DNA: TGTGCCATCAGTGAAGTGACTAATGAAGCTTTCTTT. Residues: CAISEVTNEAFF.

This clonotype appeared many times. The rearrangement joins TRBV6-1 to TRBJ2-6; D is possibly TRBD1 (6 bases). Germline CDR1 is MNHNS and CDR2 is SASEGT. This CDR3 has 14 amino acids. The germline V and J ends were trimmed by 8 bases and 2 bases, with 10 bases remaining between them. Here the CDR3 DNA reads TGTGCCAGCGAACAGGGAACTGGGGCCAACGTCCTGACTTTC. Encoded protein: CASEQGTGANVLTF.